This T cell receptor (beta chain) was retrieved from a study of regulatory T cells in long-lasting Graves disease. The time point is: newly diagnosed GD, antithyroid drugs for less than 3 months. With RNA extracted from PBMCs as input, the TCR library was made. Researchers made TCR beta libraries by using iRepertoire HTBI primers and running Arm-PCR on CDR3 regions. Each CDR3 protein gets one entry after TCRdb re-called the multiplex PCR reads with MiXCR. The sample includes roughly 610,000 distinct CDR3 sequences, roughly 16% seen only once; the top ten take more than 15%. The CDR3 length is 15 residues. V lost 7 bases to trimming and J lost 7 bases; unmatched junction nucleotides: 7. CDR1 is LNHDA, CDR2 SQIVND, per germline (reference sequence). These same data were also listed under a study on T cells in Graves' hyperthyroidism and ophthalmopathy.

The specimen comprised peripheral blood mononuclear cells (PBMCs), sampled at new diagnosis, from a patient treated with antithyroid drugs. The clonotype was recovered from a woman aged 25 to 39 with Graves disease. The chain is built from TRBV19 and TRBJ2-1; the match to TRBD2 covers 13 bases. CDR3 coding DNA: TGTGCCAGTAAGGAGACTAGCGGGAGGAAAAATGAGCAGTTCTTC. It yields the protein CASKETSGRKNEQFF.